The T cell receptor beta chain under discussion was sequenced for a study of human T cells and chemical hapten exposure. On the study more broadly: Sensitization applied 2% DPC to roughly 2 cm by roughly 2 cm of upper inner arm skin.

Germline V CDR1 and CDR2: SNHLY, FYNNEI. With 7 bases clipped from V and 7 bases from J, the junction kept 12 bases outside the gene matches. The CDR3 totals 16 residues. The time point: patch test 1, 2 weeks after DPC sensitization. Treatment: therapeutic diphenylcyclopropenone sensitization with weekly scalp DPC. Study results and caveats: Compared to controls, expanded TCRs made significantly more large clusters of similar CDR3s.

TCRdb reprocessed the RACE reads via MiXCR and lists one record per CDR3 protein. The repertoire includes about 110,000 distinct CDR3 sequences, approximately 11% of them detected once, and around 3.5% sits in the top ten. This clonotype turned up a few times. Its antigen is still unknown. This TCR came from a woman aged 40 to 50 with alopecia areata. Some clones in this sample may be carry-over from other donors' samples. V is TRBV2 and J is TRBJ2-2, with TRBD1 matching 10 bases. Sequenced material: whole blood, taken in connection with sensitization to the hapten diphenylcyclopropenone (DPC). The CDR3 nucleotides read TGTGCCAGCACAACCGGGACAGGGGCGACGCGCGGGGAGCTGTTTTTT. This codes for CASTTGTGATRGELFF. The full variable domain, with the rest looked up from reference TRBV2 and TRBJ2-2, is EPEVTQTPSHQVTQMGQEVILRCVPISNHLYFYWYRQILGQKVEFLVSFYNNEISEKSEIFDDQFSVERPDGSNFTLKIRSTKLEDSAMYFCASTTGTGATRGELFFGEGSRLTVL.